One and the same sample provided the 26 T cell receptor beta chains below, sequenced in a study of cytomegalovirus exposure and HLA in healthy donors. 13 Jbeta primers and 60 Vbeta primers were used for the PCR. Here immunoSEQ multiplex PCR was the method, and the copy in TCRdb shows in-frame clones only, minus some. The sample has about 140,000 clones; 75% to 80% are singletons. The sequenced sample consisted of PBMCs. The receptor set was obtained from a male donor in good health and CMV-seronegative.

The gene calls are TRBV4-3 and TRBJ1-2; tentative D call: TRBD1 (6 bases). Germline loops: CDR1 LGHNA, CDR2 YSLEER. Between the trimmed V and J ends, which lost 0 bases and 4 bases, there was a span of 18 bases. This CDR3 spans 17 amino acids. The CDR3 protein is CASSQDRRGGFAYGYTF. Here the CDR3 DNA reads TGCGCCAGCAGCCAAGATCGGAGGGGGGGCTTTGCCTATGGCTACACCTTC.

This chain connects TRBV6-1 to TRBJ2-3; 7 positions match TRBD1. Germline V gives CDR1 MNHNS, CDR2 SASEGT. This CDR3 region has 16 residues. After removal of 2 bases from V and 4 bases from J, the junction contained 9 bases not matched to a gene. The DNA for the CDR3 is TGTGCCAGCAGTGAACGACAGGGCAAGTCCGCAGATACGCAGTATTTT. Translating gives CASSERQGKSADTQYF.

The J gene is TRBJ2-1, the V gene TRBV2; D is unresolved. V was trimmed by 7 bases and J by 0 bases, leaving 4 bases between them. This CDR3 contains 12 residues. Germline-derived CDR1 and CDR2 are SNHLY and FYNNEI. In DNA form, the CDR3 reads TGTGCCAGCACCCGCTCCTACAATGAGCAGTTCTTC. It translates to CASTRSYNEQFF.

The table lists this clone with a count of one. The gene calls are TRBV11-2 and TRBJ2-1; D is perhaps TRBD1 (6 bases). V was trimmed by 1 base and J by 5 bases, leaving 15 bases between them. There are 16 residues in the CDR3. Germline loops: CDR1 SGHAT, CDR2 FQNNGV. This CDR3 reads CASSLGFGTRNNEQFF. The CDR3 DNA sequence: TGTGCCAGCAGCTTAGGGTTCGGGACACGCAACAATGAGCAGTTCTTC.

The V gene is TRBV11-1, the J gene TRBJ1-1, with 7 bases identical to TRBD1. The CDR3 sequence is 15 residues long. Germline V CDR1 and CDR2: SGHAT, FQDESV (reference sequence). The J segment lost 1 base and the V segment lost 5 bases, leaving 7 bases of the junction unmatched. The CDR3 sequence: CASSPRQGPNTEAFF. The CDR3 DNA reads TGTGCCAGCAGCCCCCGACAGGGACCGAACACTGAAGCTTTCTTT.

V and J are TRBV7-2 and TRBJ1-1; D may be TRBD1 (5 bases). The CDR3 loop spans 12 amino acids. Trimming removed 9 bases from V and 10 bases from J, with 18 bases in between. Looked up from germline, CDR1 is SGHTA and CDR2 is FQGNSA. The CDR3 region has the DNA TGTGCCAGGGGGGGGTACCTGCTGGGAGCTTTCTTT. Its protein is CARGGYLLGAFF.

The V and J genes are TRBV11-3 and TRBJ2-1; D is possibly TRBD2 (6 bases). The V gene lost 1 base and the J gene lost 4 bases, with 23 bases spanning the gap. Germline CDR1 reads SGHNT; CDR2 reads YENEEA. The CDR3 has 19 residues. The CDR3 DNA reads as TGTGCCAGCAGCTTAGGTTCCGGGGCCGCTAGCGTGATATACAATGAGCAGTTCTTC. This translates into CASSLGSGAASVIYNEQFF.

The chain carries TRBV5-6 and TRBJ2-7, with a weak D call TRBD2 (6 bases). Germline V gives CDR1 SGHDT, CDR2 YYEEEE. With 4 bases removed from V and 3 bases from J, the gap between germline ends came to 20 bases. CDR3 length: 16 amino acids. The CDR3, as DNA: TGTGCCAGCAGCCGCGGCCTAGGGACTTCGCTCTACGAGCAGTACTTC. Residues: CASSRGLGTSLYEQYF.

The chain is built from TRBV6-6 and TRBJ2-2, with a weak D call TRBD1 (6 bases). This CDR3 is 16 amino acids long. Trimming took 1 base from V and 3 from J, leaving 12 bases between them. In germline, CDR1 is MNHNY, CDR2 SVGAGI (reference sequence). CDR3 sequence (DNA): TGTGCCAGCAGTTACTTTGGCAGGGGCGACACCGGGGAGCTGTTTTTT. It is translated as CASSYFGRGDTGELFF.

This chain's CDR3 is CASSRGTARYSNQPQHF. The CDR3 nucleotides read TGCGCCAGCAGTAGGGGGACGGCCCGATATAGCAATCAGCCCCAGCATTTT. The rearrangement uses TRBV10-1 and TRBJ1-5; D is perhaps TRBD1 (6 bases). CDR3 length equals 17 residues. Trimming stripped 5 bases from V and 0 bases from J, with 17 bases between. Germline V gene data show CDR1 as WNHNN and CDR2 as SYGVQD (reference sequence).

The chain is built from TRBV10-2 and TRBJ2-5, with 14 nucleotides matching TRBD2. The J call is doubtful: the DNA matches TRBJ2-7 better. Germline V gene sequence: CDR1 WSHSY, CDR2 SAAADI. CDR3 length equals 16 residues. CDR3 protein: CASSLGLAGVSYEQYF. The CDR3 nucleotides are TGCGCCAGCAGTCTGGGACTAGCGGGAGTTTCCTACGAGCAGTACTTC.

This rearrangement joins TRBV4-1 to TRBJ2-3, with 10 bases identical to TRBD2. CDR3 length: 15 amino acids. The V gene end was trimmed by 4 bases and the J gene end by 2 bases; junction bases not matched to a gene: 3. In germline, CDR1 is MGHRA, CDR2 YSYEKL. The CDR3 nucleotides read TGCGCCAGCAGCCGTAGCGGGGGGACCACAGATACGCAGTATTTT. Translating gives CASSRSGGTTDTQYF.

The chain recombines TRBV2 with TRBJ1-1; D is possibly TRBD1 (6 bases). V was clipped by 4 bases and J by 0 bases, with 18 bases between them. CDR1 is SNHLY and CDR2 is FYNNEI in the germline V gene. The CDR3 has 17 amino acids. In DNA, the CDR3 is TGTGCCAGCAGTGTGGTAGGGGGGGAGTCGCTGAACACTGAAGCTTTCTTT. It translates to CASSVVGGESLNTEAFF.

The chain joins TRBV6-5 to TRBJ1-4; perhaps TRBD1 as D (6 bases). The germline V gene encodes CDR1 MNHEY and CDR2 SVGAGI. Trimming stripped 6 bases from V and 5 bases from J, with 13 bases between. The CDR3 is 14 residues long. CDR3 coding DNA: TGTGCCAGCAGCCGGGGGGCTTGGAATGAAAAACTGTTTTTT. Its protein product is CASSRGAWNEKLFF.

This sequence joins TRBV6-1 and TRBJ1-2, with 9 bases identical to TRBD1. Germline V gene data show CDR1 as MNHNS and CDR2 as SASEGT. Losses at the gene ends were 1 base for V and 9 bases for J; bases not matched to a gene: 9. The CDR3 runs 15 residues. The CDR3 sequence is CASSEDETGGLSYTF. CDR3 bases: TGTGCCAGCAGTGAAGACGAGACAGGGGGACTAAGCTACACCTTC.

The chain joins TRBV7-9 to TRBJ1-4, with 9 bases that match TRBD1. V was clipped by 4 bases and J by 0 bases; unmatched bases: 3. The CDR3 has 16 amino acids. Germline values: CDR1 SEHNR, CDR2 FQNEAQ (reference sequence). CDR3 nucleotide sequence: TGTGCCAGCAGCTCGGACAGGGGACCAACTAATGAAAAACTGTTTTTT. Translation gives CASSSDRGPTNEKLFF.

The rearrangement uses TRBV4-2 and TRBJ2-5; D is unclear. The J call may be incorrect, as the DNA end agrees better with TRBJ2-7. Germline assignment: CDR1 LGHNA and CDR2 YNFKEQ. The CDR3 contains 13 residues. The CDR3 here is CASSQEVGYEQYF. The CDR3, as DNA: TGTGCCAGCAGCCAAGAAGTGGGCTACGAGCAGTACTTC.

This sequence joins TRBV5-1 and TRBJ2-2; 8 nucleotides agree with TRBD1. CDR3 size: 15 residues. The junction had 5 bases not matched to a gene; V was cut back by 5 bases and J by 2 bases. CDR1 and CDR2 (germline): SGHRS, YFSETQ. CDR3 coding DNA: TGCGCCAGCAGAAAGGGACAGGCCAACACCGGGGAGCTGTTTTTT. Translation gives CASRKGQANTGELFF.

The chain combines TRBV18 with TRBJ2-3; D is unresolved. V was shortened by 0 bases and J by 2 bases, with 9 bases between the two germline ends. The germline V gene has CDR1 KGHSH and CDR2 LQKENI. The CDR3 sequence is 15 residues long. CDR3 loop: CASSPPSTLTDTQYF. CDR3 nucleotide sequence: TGTGCCAGCTCACCACCAAGCACCCTCACAGATACGCAGTATTTT.

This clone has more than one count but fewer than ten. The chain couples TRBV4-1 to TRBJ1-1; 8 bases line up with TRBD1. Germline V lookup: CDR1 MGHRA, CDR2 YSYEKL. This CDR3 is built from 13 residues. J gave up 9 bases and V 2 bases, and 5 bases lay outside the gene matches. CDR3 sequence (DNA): TGCGCCAGCAGCCAACTACGGACAGGGAAAGCTTTCTTT. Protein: CASSQLRTGKAFF.

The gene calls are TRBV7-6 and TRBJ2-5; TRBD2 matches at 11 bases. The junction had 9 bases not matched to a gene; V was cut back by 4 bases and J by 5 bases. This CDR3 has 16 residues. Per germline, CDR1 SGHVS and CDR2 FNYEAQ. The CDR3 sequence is CASSSTSGGRFETQYF. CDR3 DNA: TGTGCCAGCAGCTCAACTAGCGGGGGAAGATTCGAGACCCAGTACTTC.

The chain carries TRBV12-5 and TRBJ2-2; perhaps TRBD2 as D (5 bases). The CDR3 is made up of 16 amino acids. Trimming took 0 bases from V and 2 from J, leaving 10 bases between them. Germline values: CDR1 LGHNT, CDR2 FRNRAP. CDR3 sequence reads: CASGLVRLANTGELFF. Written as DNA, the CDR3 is TGTGCTAGTGGTTTGGTACGGCTAGCAAACACCGGGGAGCTGTTTTTT.

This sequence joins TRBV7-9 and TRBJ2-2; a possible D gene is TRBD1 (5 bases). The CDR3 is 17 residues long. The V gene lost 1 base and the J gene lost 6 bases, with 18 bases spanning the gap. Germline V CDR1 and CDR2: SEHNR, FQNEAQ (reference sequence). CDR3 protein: CASSLESTGAQAGELFF. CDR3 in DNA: TGTGCCAGCAGCTTAGAATCCACAGGTGCCCAAGCCGGGGAGCTGTTTTTT. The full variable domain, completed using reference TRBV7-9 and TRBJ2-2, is DTGVSQNPRHKITKRGQNVTFRCDPISEHNRLYWYRQTLGQGPEFLTYFQNEAQLEKSRLLSDRFSAERPKGSFSTLEIQRTEQGDSAMYLCASSLESTGAQAGELFFGEGSRLTVL.

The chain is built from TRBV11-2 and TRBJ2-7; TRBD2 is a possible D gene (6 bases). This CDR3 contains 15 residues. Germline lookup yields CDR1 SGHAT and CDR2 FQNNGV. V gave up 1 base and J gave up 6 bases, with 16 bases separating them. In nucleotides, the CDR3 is TGTGCCAGCAGCTTAGTTAACCCGGGGGTTGCCGAGCAGTACTTC. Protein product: CASSLVNPGVAEQYF. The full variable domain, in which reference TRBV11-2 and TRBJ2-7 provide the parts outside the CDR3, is EAGVAQSPRYKIIEKRQSVAFWCNPISGHATLYWYQQILGQGPKLLIQFQNNGVVDDSQLPKDRFSAERLKGVDSTLKIQPAKLEDSAVYLCASSLVNPGVAEQYFGPGTRLTVT.

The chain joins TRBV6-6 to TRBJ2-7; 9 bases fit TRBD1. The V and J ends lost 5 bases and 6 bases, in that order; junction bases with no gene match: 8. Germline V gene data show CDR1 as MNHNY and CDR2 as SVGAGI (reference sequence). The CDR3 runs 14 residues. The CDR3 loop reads CASSTGQGEGEQYF. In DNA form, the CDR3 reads TGTGCCAGCAGTACGGGACAGGGAGAAGGCGAGCAGTACTTC.

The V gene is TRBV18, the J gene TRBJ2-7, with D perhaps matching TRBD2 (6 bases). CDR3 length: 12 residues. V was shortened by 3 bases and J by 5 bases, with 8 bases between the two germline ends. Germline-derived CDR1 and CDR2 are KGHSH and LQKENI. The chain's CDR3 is CASSPEGNEQYF. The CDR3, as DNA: TGTGCCAGCTCACCGGAGGGGAACGAGCAGTACTTC.